Following are 8 T cell receptor beta chains from one sample sequenced in a study of response to subunit inactivated influenza vaccine. A single record per CDR3 protein comes from TCRdb applying MiXCR to the RT-PCR reads. In the table there are under 800,000 distinct CDR3 sequences, about 15% of which are singletons. Material: PBMCs from blood, obtained roughly 15 days before vaccination. The source of these receptors is a man aged 45 to 65 who received an inactivated influenza vaccine.

With respect to this clonotype: The junction and the germline gene differ at one end; a read error may be behind it. The genes are TRBV14 and TRBJ1-2; tentatively, D is TRBD1 (5 bases). Germline V gene lookup returns CDR1 SGHDN and CDR2 FVKESK. The CDR3 sequence is 15 residues long. CDR3 in amino acids: CASSRLPGPGYGYAF. The CDR3 DNA is TGTGCCAGCAGCCGCCTTCCGGGGCCAGGATATGGCTACGCCTTC.

This clonotype turned up a few times. The chain combines TRBV27 with TRBJ2-2; 9 bases agree with TRBD1. The trim removed 6 bases at V and 3 bases at J, leaving 14 bases unmatched. The CDR3 runs 18 residues. The germline CDR1 and CDR2 sequences are MNHEY and SMNVEV (reference sequence). The CDR3 nucleotides are TGTGCCAGCAGACGATCGACAGGGGGGGACTCTCACACCGGGGAGCTGTTTTTT. The encoded protein is CASRRSTGGDSHTGELFF.

The chain couples TRBV14 to TRBJ2-7; no firm D call. Trimming left V 3 bases short and J 2 bases short, with 11 bases between. Germline-derived CDR1 and CDR2 are SGHDN and FVKESK. The CDR3 loop spans 14 amino acids. CDR3 protein: CASSHGPSTYEQYF. The CDR3, as DNA: TGTGCCAGCAGCCACGGACCGTCCACCTACGAGCAGTACTTC.

The chain uses TRBV12-3 or TRBV12-4 and TRBJ2-2, with D perhaps matching TRBD1 or TRBD2 (6 bases each). Trimming pared 2 bases from V and 5 bases from J, leaving 12 bases between. The length of the CDR3 is 15 residues. The CDR3 region is CASSLPTGRTGELFF. In DNA, the CDR3 is TGTGCCAGCAGTTTACCAACAGGGAGGACCGGGGAGCTGTTTTTT.

Only a few counts were recorded for this clonotype. The V call is TRBV10-3, the J call TRBJ2-1, with TRBD2 matching 7 bases. Germline V CDR1 and CDR2: ENHRY, SYGVKD. After removal of 4 bases from V and 0 bases from J, the junction contained 3 bases not matched to a gene. This CDR3 has 15 residues. The CDR3 DNA reads as TGTGCCATCAGTGTGGGCGGGAGCTCCTACAATGAGCAGTTCTTC. This codes for CAISVGGSSYNEQFF.

The sample holds a few counts of this clonotype. V gene TRBV27 combines with J gene TRBJ2-3, with 11 bases identical to TRBD1. In germline, CDR1 is MNHEY, CDR2 SMNVEV (reference sequence). The CDR3 contains 14 residues. V was clipped by 5 bases and J by 2 bases; unmatched bases: 0. The CDR3 DNA reads as TGTGCCAGCAGTGGACAGGGGGCCACAGATACGCAGTATTTT. Translating it yields CASSGQGATDTQYF.

The chain employs TRBV18 and TRBJ2-1, with TRBD2 matching 7 bases. Germline V gene lookup returns CDR1 KGHSH and CDR2 LQKENI. V trimming: 3 bases; J trimming: 3 bases; junction bases outside the gene matches: 5. The CDR3 runs to 15 residues. Written as DNA, the CDR3 is TGTGCCAGCTCACCTGCAGGGAGGGGCTACAATGAGCAGTTCTTC. Protein sequence: CASSPAGRGYNEQFF. Drawing the rest from reference TRBV18 and TRBJ2-1, the complete variable domain is NAGVMQNPRHLVRRRGQEARLRCSPMKGHSHVYWYRQLPEEGLKFMVYLQKENIIDESGMPKERFSAEFPKEGPSILRIQQVVRGDSAAYFCASSPAGRGYNEQFFGPGTRLTVL.

The chain is built from TRBV4-1 and TRBJ1-2; D possibly corresponds to TRBD1 (5 bases). CDR1 is MGHRA, CDR2 YSYEKL, per germline. Trimming pared 0 bases from V and 4 bases from J, leaving 12 bases between. The CDR3 loop spans 15 amino acids. CDR3 sequence reads: CASSQDSSTAYGYTF. The CDR3 region has the DNA TGCGCCAGCAGCCAAGATTCCTCGACAGCCTATGGCTACACCTTC.